Described below is a single TCR beta chain sequence and its context. None of the glioblastoma patients had an isocitrate dehydrogenase mutation. The data originate from a study of glioma-infiltrating T cells after dendritic cell vaccination. Across the whole study: Autologous tumor lysate was loaded overnight onto monocyte-derived dendritic cells grown about seven days with IL-4 and GM-CSF. Dendritic cell vaccine was injected intradermally three times, biweekly.

Up to about 2 ug genomic DNA was used for TCRB CDR3 amplification. Assay used: immunoSEQ multiplex PCR; TCRdb lists only in-frame clones, some missing. The profile shows 75,000 to 100,000 clones, approximately 81% of them singletons. The germline gives CDR1 SNHLY, CDR2 FYNNEI. This CDR3 is 17 amino acids long. Trimming removed 7 bases from V and 0 bases from J, with 20 bases in between. The source is a human donor with glioblastoma. Sample: blood, taken before dendritic cell vaccination. This chain connects TRBV2 to TRBJ2-3, with D perhaps matching TRBD2 (6 bases). The CDR3 protein is CASTPNAGSSSTDTQYF. The CDR3 bases are TGTGCCAGCACCCCCAACGCGGGGTCATCTAGCACAGATACGCAGTATTTT.